This T cell receptor (beta chain) was captured in a study of response to subunit inactivated influenza vaccine. TCRdb ran MiXCR on the RT-PCR reads and lists one entry per CDR3 protein. The data show about 180,000 distinct CDR3 sequences, with around 9% seen just once and roughly a tenth held by the top ten. This clonotype was observed a handful of times. The germline CDR1 and CDR2 sequences are SGDLS and YYNGEE. V shed 4 bases and J shed 5 bases, with 19 bases lying between them. This CDR3 is 16 amino acids long. This sequence was found in a man aged 45-60 years who received an inactivated influenza vaccine. The rearrangement links TRBV9 to TRBJ2-1; perhaps TRBD2 as D (6 bases). The input for sequencing was non-naive T cells sorted from PBMCs, taken on the day of vaccination. The CDR3 DNA sequence: TGTGCCAGCAGCCCCCGGTTCGGGACTGGAAACAATGAGCAGTTCTTC. This sequence encodes CASSPRFGTGNNEQFF.